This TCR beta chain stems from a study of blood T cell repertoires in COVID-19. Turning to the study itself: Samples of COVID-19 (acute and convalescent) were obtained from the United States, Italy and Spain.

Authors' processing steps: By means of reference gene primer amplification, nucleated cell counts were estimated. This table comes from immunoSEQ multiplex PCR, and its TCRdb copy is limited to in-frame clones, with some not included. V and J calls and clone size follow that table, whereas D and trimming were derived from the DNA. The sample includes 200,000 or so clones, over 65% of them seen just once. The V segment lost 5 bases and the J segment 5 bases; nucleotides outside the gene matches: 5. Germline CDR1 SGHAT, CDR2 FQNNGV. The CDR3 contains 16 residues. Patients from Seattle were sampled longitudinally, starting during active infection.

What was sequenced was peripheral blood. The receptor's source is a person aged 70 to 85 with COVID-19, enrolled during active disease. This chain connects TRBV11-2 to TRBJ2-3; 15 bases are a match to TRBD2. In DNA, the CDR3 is TGTGCCAGCAGCGTAGGACTAGCGGGGGGGGAAGATACGCAGTATTTT. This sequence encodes CASSVGLAGGEDTQYF. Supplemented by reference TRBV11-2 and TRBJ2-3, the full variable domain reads EAGVAQSPRYKIIEKRQSVAFWCNPISGHATLYWYQQILGQGPKLLIQFQNNGVVDDSQLPKDRFSAERLKGVDSTLKIQPAKLEDSAVYLCASSVGLAGGEDTQYFGPGTRLTVL.